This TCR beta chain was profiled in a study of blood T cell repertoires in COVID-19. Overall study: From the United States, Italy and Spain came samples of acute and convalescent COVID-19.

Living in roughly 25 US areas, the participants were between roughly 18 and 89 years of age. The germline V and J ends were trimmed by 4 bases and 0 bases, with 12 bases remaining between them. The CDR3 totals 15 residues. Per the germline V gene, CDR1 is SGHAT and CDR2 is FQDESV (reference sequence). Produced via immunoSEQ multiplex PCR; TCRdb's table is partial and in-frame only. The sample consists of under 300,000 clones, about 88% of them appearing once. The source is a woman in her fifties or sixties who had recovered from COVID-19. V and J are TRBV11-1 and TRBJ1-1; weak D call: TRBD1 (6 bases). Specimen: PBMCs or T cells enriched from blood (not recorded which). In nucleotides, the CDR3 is TGTGCCAGCAGCTCCAGACGGGACATGAACACTGAAGCTTTCTTT. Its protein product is CASSSRRDMNTEAFF. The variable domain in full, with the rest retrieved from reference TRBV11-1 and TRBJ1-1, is EAEVAQSPRYKITEKSQAVAFWCDPISGHATLYWYRQILGQGPELLVQFQDESVVDDSQLPKDRFSAERLKGVDSTLKIQPAELGDSAMYLCASSSRRDMNTEAFFGQGTRLTVV.